This T cell receptor beta chain was retrieved from a study of T cells in narcolepsy. This table comes from immunoSEQ multiplex PCR, and its TCRdb copy is limited to in-frame clones, with some not included. This table has some 14,000 clones, 85% to 90% appearing once. CDR3 length equals 16 residues. The germline gives CDR1 SGDLS, CDR2 YYNGEE. The ends lost 1 base at V and 5 bases at J; junction bases unmatched: 9. The specimen sequenced was CD45RA- memory CD4+ T cells from PBMCs. The clonotype was recovered from a human donor with narcolepsy. This chain connects TRBV9 to TRBJ2-5; 9 bases are shared with TRBD1. CDR3 sequence reads: CASSVSTGGFGETQYF. CDR3 sequence (DNA): TGTGCCAGCAGCGTATCCACAGGGGGCTTCGGGGAGACCCAGTACTTC. Filled out from reference TRBV9 and TRBJ2-5, the complete variable domain reads DSGVTQTPKHLITATGQRVTLRCSPRSGDLSVYWYQQSLDQGLQFLIQYYNGEERAKGNILERFSAQQFPDLHSELNLSSLELGDSALYFCASSVSTGGFGETQYFGPGTRLLVL.